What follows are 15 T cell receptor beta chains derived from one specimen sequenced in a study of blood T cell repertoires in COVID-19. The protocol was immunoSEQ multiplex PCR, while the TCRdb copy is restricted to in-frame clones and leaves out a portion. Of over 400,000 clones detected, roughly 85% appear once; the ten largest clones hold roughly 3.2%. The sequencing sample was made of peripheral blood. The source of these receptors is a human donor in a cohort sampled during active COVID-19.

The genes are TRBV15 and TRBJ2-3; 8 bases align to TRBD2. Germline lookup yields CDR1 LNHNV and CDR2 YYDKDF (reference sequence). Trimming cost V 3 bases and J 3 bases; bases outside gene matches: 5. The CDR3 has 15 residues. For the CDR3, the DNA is TGTGCCACCAGCAGTCGGGGGGGGGCGACAGATACGCAGTATTTT. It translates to CATSSRGGATDTQYF.

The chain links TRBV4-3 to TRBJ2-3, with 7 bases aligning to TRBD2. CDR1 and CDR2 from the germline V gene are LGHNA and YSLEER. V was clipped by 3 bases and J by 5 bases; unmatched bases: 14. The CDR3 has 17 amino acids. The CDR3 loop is CASSHGPGGRGRDTQYF. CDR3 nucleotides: TGCGCCAGCAGCCACGGACCGGGCGGGAGAGGTAGAGATACGCAGTATTTT.

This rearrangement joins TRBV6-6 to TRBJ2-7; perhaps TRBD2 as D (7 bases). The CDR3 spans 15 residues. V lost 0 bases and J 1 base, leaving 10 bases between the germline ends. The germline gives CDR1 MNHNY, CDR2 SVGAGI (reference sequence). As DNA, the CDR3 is TGTGCCAGCAGTTACTCGAGGGGGGGGTCCTACGAGCAGTACTTC. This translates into CASSYSRGGSYEQYF.

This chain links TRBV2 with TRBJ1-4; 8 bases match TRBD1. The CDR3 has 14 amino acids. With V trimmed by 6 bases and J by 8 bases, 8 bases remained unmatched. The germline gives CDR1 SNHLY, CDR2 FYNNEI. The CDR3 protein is CASSQDRVGEKLFF. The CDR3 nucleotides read TGTGCCAGCAGCCAGGACAGGGTCGGCGAAAAACTGTTTTTT.

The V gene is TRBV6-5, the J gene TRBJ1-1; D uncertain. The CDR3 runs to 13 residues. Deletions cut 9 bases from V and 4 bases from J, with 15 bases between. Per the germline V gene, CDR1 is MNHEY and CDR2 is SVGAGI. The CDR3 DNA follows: TGTGCCAGTCTCCTGCGATCGGGCACTGAAGCTTTCTTT. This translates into CASLLRSGTEAFF.

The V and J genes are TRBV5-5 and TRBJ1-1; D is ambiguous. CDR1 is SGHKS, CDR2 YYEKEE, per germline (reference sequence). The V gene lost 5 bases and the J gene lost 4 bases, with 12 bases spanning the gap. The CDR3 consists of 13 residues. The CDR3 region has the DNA TGTGCCAGCAGTTCCGCCCCGGGCACTGAAGCTTTCTTT. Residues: CASSSAPGTEAFF.

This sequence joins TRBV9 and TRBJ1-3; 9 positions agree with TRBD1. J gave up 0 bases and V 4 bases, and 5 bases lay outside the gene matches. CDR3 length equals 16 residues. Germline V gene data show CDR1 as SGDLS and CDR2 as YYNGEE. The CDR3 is CASSLWGQGSGNTIYF. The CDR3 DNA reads TGTGCCAGCAGCCTTTGGGGACAGGGCTCTGGAAACACCATATATTTT. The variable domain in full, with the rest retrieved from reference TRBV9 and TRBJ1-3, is DSGVTQTPKHLITATGQRVTLRCSPRSGDLSVYWYQQSLDQGLQFLIQYYNGEERAKGNILERFSAQQFPDLHSELNLSSLELGDSALYFCASSLWGQGSGNTIYFGEGSWLTVV.

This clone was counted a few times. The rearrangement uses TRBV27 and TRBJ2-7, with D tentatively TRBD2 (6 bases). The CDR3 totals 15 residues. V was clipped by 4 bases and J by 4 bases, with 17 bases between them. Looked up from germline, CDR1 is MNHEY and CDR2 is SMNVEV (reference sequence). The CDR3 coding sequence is TGTGCCAGCAGTTCGAGTGGGGGGACCGTTTACGAGCAGTACTTC. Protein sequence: CASSSSGGTVYEQYF.

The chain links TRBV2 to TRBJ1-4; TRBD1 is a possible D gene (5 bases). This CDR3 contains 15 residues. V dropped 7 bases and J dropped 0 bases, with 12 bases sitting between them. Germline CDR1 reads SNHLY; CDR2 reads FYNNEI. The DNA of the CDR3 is TGTGCCAGCACGCAGGGCCCTACAACTAATGAAAAACTGTTTTTT. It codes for CASTQGPTTNEKLFF.

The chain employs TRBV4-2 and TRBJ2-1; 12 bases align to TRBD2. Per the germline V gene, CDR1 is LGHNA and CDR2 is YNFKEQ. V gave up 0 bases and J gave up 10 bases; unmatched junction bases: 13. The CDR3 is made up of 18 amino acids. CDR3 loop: CASSQDIGLAGIRGEQFF. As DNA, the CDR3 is TGTGCCAGCAGCCAAGATATCGGACTAGCGGGAATAAGGGGCGAGCAGTTCTTC.

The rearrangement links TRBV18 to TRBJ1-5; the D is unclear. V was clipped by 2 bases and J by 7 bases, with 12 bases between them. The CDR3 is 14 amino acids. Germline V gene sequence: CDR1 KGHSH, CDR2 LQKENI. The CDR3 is CASSPDIGIQPQHF. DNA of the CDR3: TGTGCCAGCTCACCAGACATAGGTATACAGCCCCAGCATTTT.

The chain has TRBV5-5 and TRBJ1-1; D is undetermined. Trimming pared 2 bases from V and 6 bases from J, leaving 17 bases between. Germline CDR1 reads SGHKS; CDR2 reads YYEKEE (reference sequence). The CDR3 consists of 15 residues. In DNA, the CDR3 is TGTGCCAGCAGCTTATCCCTTCGAGTGTCGGCTGAAGCTTTCTTT. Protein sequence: CASSLSLRVSAEAFF.

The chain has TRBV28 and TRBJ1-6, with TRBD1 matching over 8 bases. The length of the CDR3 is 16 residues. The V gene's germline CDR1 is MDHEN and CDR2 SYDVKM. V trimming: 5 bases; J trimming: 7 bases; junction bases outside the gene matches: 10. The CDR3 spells CASSRTGYATNSPLHF. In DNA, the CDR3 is TGTGCCAGCAGTCGGACAGGGTACGCCACCAATTCACCCCTCCACTTT.

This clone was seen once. Here the CDR3 reads CASSTTGGNEKLFF. The DNA of the CDR3 is TGCGCCAGCAGCACGACAGGGGGTAATGAAAAACTGTTTTTT. The V and J genes are TRBV5-1 and TRBJ1-4, with 9 bases identical to TRBD1. The CDR3 contains 14 residues. Germline values: CDR1 SGHRS, CDR2 YFSETQ. Trimming took 4 bases from V and 4 from J; bases not matched to a gene: 2.

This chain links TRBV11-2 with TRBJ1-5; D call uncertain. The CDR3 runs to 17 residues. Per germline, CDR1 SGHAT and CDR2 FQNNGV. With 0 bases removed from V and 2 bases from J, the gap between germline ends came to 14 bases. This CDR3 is CASSLDREGLGNQPQHF. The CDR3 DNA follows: TGTGCCAGCAGCTTAGATCGTGAGGGATTGGGCAATCAGCCCCAGCATTTT.